These 18 T cell receptor beta chains originate from one sample sequenced in a study of metastatic and nonmetastatic thyroid tumors. TCRdb redid the clone calls on the PCR reads using MiXCR. The sample has about 92,000 clones, under 15% seen once; the top ten hold 3.6%. No patient received treatment before thyroid surgery. The source material was blood. These receptors all come from a female donor with papillary thyroid cancer or a benign thyroid nodule (not recorded which). Some clones in this sample may be carry-over from other donors' samples.

This clone was observed many times. The CDR3 loop reads CASSPRGQVEQYF. In nucleotides, the CDR3 is TGTGCCAGCAGCCCCCGGGGGCAGGTCGAGCAGTACTTC. V and J are TRBV7-2 and TRBJ2-7; D could derive from TRBD1 or TRBD2 (6 bases each). Germline-derived CDR1 and CDR2 are SGHTA and FQGNSA. The CDR3 loop spans 13 amino acids. Between the trimmed V and J ends, which lost 5 bases and 6 bases, there was a span of 14 bases.

V is TRBV5-6 and J is TRBJ1-1; 7 positions agree with TRBD1. Unmatched junction bases numbered 7, after V lost 2 bases and J lost 0 bases. Germline CDR1 and CDR2: SGHDT and YYEEEE. The CDR3 is 16 amino acids. The CDR3 nucleotides are TGTGCCAGCAGCTTAAGACAGGGTTTGATGAACACTGAAGCTTTCTTT. Amino acid sequence: CASSLRQGLMNTEAFF.

In regard to this clone: Lacking the conserved final phenylalanine or tryptophan, this CDR3 likely reflects a read error. The chain carries TRBV7-6 and TRBJ1-6; unclear D gene. Germline-derived CDR1 and CDR2 are SGHVS and FNYEAQ. The CDR3 runs to 15 residues. The V and J ends lost 1 base and 7 bases respectively, with 11 bases between them. The CDR3 DNA is TGTGCCAGCAGCTTAGAACTCAGTGCAAATTCACCCCTCCACTCT. Amino acids: CASSLELSANSPLHS.

This clone appeared many times. The chain recombines TRBV29-1 with TRBJ1-2; weak D call: TRBD1 (5 bases). This CDR3 region has 11 residues. The germline CDR1 and CDR2 sequences are SQVTM and ANQGSEA. Trimming shortened V by 1 base and J by 14 bases, and 14 bases separated the two germline ends. This chain's CDR3 is CSVEVQGARTF. In nucleotides, the CDR3 is TGCAGCGTTGAAGTTCAGGGAGCACGAACCTTC.

For this clone: A junction boundary mismatches the germline segment, possibly from a read error. The chain has TRBV28 and TRBJ1-5; 7 bases align to TRBD1. CDR1 and CDR2 (germline): MDHEN, SYDVKM. The CDR3 covers 16 residues. Here the CDR3 reads CASSWAGGGSNHPQHF. DNA of the CDR3: TGTGCCAGCAGTTGGGCAGGGGGAGGAAGCAATCATCCCCAGCATTTT.

In this sample, this clone turned up many times. V gene TRBV7-8 combines with J gene TRBJ1-5; D unclear. Between the trimmed V and J ends, which lost 4 bases and 0 bases, there was a span of 13 bases. The CDR3 contains 16 residues. Germline V lookup: CDR1 SGHVS, CDR2 FQNEAQ. CDR3 protein: CASSSMERYSNQPQHF. For the CDR3, the DNA is TGTGCCAGCAGCTCAATGGAGAGATATAGCAATCAGCCCCAGCATTTT.

Comment on this clone: At one end the junction does not follow the germline gene, possibly because of a read error. This rearrangement joins TRBV27 to TRBJ2-1; D is perhaps TRBD2 (6 bases). This CDR3 region has 15 residues. Germline V lookup: CDR1 MNHEY, CDR2 SMNVEV (reference sequence). The DNA for the CDR3 is TGTGCCAGCATTTTACCTAGCGTGGGGATCAATGAGCAGTTCTTC. It translates to CASILPSVGINEQFF.

With respect to this clone: A much larger clone lies a single base off, so this may be a read error. The chain combines TRBV7-8 with TRBJ2-3; D is ambiguous. The CDR3 has 12 amino acids. V was trimmed by 6 bases and J by 4 bases, leaving 8 bases between them. The germline V gene encodes CDR1 SGHVS and CDR2 FQNEAQ. This chain's CDR3 is CASSQVADTQYF. In nucleotides, the CDR3 is TGTGCCAGCAGTCAGGTCGCAGATACGCAGTATTTT.

With respect to this clone: This may come from a read error, since a much larger clone is one base off. This chain joins TRBV20-1 and TRBJ2-2, with 10 bases aligning to TRBD1. The V gene's germline CDR1 is DFQATT and CDR2 SNEGSKA (reference sequence). CDR3 length: 18 residues. The V gene end was trimmed by 6 bases and the J gene end by 6 bases; junction bases not matched to a gene: 19. The CDR3 loop is CSATPPSWTGGFPGELFF. CDR3 sequence (DNA): TGCAGTGCCACTCCACCCTCCTGGACAGGGGGATTCCCCGGGGAGCTGTTTTTT.

In this sample, this clone turned up a few times. A much more abundant neighbour one base away suggests this may be a read error. V and J are TRBV10-3 and TRBJ2-2, with unresolved D. The V gene's germline CDR1 is ENHRY and CDR2 SYGVKD. Trimming cost V 3 bases and J 4 bases, with 21 bases left between them. This CDR3 is built from 18 residues. CDR3 protein: CAISDPNMGLVATGELFF. CDR3 DNA sequence: TGTGCCATCAGTGATCCGAATATGGGCCTAGTGGCCACCGGGGAGCTGTTTTTT.

This clone occurred many times. The V call is TRBV20-1, the J call TRBJ1-1; 7 positions match TRBD1. The CDR3 runs to 16 residues. Germline V gene lookup returns CDR1 DFQATT and CDR2 SNEGSKA (reference sequence). V trimming: 0 bases; J trimming: 3 bases; junction bases outside the gene matches: 10. CDR3 nucleotides: TGCAGTGCTAGAGATCCGTCGGGACAGAAATACACTGAAGCTTTCTTT. This encodes CSARDPSGQKYTEAFF.

Remarks on this clone: One end of the junction does not line up with germline, which may come from a read error. This chain joins TRBV15 and TRBJ2-2; TRBD1 agrees at 9 bases. From germline, CDR1 is LNHNV and CDR2 YYDKDF (reference sequence). The CDR3 is 15 amino acids. The CDR3 nucleotides read TGTGCCACCAGCACAGGGGACAGGGACACCGTTGAGCTTTTTTTT. Its translation is CATSTGDRDTVELFF.

This clone was counted between two and nine times. V is TRBV7-9 and J is TRBJ2-5; D unclear. Trimming left V 2 bases short and J 4 bases short, with 14 bases between. Per the germline V gene, CDR1 is SEHNR and CDR2 is FQNEAQ (reference sequence). This CDR3 has 15 amino acids. The DNA of the CDR3 is TGTGCCAGCAGCTTATGGGCCCTTAGAGGAGAGACCCAGTACTTC. This encodes CASSLWALRGETQYF.

This clone was counted ten times or more. The genes are TRBV5-4 and TRBJ2-7; D tentatively reads TRBD1 or TRBD2 (5 bases each). The germline gives CDR1 SGHNT, CDR2 YYREEE (reference sequence). Trimming took off 2 bases at V and 1 base at J, with 10 bases between the two ends. The CDR3 consists of 14 residues. CDR3 protein: CASSFGDGSYEQYF. CDR3 DNA sequence: TGTGCCAGCAGCTTCGGGGACGGATCCTACGAGCAGTACTTC. Complete variable domain (other parts from reference TRBV5-4 and TRBJ2-7): ETGVTQSPTHLIKTRGQQVTLRCSSQSGHNTVSWYQQALGQGPQFIFQYYREEENGRGNFPPRFSGLQFPNYSSELNVNALELDDSALYLCASSFGDGSYEQYFGPGTRLTVT.

This clone was detected only once. The genes are TRBV20-1 and TRBJ1-2, with D perhaps TRBD1 (5 bases). The V end lost 5 bases, the J end lost 0 bases, and 13 bases lay between the germline ends. Germline CDR1 DFQATT, CDR2 SNEGSKA (reference sequence). This CDR3 has 14 residues. The CDR3 DNA is TGCAGTGCTCCCACAGGCTCGACTAACTATGGCTACACCTTC. The encoded protein is CSAPTGSTNYGYTF.

This clone was counted at least ten times. The gene calls are TRBV10-1 and TRBJ2-1; unclear D gene. There are 17 residues in the CDR3. Deletions cut 3 bases from V and 0 bases from J, with 15 bases between. In germline, CDR1 is WNHNN, CDR2 SYGVQD (reference sequence). CDR3 DNA: TGCGCCAGCAGTGACTCTACAGCCAGGCTCTCCTACAATGAGCAGTTCTTC. It is translated as CASSDSTARLSYNEQFF.

This chain connects TRBV3-1 to TRBJ1-4; 8 bases fit TRBD1. The CDR3 runs 17 residues. Germline loops: CDR1 LGHDT, CDR2 YNNKEL (reference sequence). The J segment lost 4 bases and the V segment lost 5 bases, leaving 12 bases of the junction unmatched. CDR3: CASSTRHRTGYNEKLFF. The CDR3 region has the DNA TGTGCCAGCAGCACCCGACACCGGACAGGGTATAATGAAAAACTGTTTTTT.

The sample holds a few counts of this clone. The rearrangement uses TRBV6-1 and TRBJ1-2; D may be TRBD1 (6 bases). V was pared by 9 bases and J by 6 bases, with 20 bases between. The V gene's germline CDR1 is MNHNS and CDR2 SASEGT. The CDR3 sequence is 14 residues long. This chain's CDR3 is CARGYRAGANGYTF. CDR3 bases: TGTGCCAGAGGTTACCGGGCAGGGGCGAATGGCTACACCTTC.